Below are 22 T cell receptor beta chains sequenced from a single sample in a study of shared clonotypes between healthy human individuals. Profiling relied on immunoSEQ multiplex PCR, and the TCRdb table lists in-frame clones only, not all of them. The sample contains over 2 million clones, under 95% of which appear only once. The sequencing sample was made of naive CD4+ T cells from PBMCs. Subset of the sample: CD45RA+ positively selected. The receptors were sampled from a man aged 18-30 years in good health. Some clones in this sample may be carry-over from other donors' samples.

This clone turned up a few times. The V call is TRBV2, the J call TRBJ1-4; 8 bases align to TRBD1. Germline V gives CDR1 SNHLY, CDR2 FYNNEI. There are 14 residues in the CDR3. Trimming took 6 bases from V and 10 from J; bases not matched to a gene: 10. For the CDR3, the DNA is TGTGCCAGCAGGGACCGGGACAGGACGGGAAAACTGTTTTTT. Translation: CASRDRDRTGKLFF. Using reference TRBV2 and TRBJ1-4 for the parts outside the CDR3, the full variable domain is EPEVTQTPSHQVTQMGQEVILRCVPISNHLYFYWYRQILGQKVEFLVSFYNNEISEKSEIFDDQFSVERPDGSNFTLKIRSTKLEDSAMYFCASRDRDRTGKLFFGSGTQLSVL.

The V and J genes are TRBV5-4 and TRBJ2-1; the D is unclear. V gave up 0 bases and J gave up 5 bases, with 15 bases separating them. Germline V gene lookup returns CDR1 SGHNT and CDR2 YYREEE (reference sequence). This CDR3 region has 16 residues. The CDR3 nucleotides are TGTGCCAGCAGCTTGGGCCGCCCGCAGGCCGACAATGAGCAGTTCTTC. It specifies CASSLGRPQADNEQFF.

The J gene is TRBJ1-2, the V gene TRBV9; possibly TRBD1 for D (5 bases). CDR3 size: 13 residues. Germline V gene sequence: CDR1 SGDLS, CDR2 YYNGEE. V lost 4 bases and J lost 7, with 14 bases in between. CDR3 nucleotides: TGTGCCAGCAGCCCTGAAGTGGGGGTTGGCTACACCTTC. Translation gives CASSPEVGVGYTF.

This sequence joins TRBV28 and TRBJ2-5; possibly TRBD1 for D (5 bases). This CDR3 region has 15 residues. Germline V lookup: CDR1 MDHEN, CDR2 SYDVKM. V gave up 0 bases and J gave up 2 bases, with 10 bases separating them. CDR3 bases: TGTGCCAGCAGTTTATGGGCGGCAGGGCAAGAGACCCAGTACTTC. The encoded protein is CASSLWAAGQETQYF.

The chain couples TRBV7-6 to TRBJ2-1; D unclear. Trimming took off 1 base at V and 2 bases at J, with 12 bases between the two ends. The CDR3 is 16 amino acids. Germline V gene sequence: CDR1 SGHVS, CDR2 FNYEAQ. The CDR3 region is CASSLDWDRPYNEQFF. CDR3 nucleotide sequence: TGTGCCAGCAGCTTAGACTGGGATAGGCCCTACAATGAGCAGTTCTTC.

The chain recombines TRBV4-3 with TRBJ1-1, with D perhaps TRBD1 (6 bases). This CDR3 is built from 14 residues. The germline CDR1 and CDR2 sequences are LGHNA and YSLEER. Trimming left V 2 bases short and J 1 base short, with 8 bases between. The CDR3 nucleotides are TGCGCCAGCAGCCAAACAGGGCAGAACACTGAAGCTTTCTTT. Translated: CASSQTGQNTEAFF.

V and J are TRBV7-2 and TRBJ2-1; TRBD2 might be the D (6 bases). The CDR3 covers 17 residues. V was clipped by 2 bases and J by 0 bases, with 14 bases between them. Germline lookup yields CDR1 SGHTA and CDR2 FQGNSA. CDR3 nucleotides: TGTGCCAGCAGCTTATTGAGTCTCGGGAGCTCCTACAATGAGCAGTTCTTC. Its protein is CASSLLSLGSSYNEQFF.

The J gene is TRBJ2-1, the V gene TRBV5-1, with TRBD2 as a possible D gene (5 bases). V lost 5 bases to trimming and J lost 2 bases, with 17 bases between them. Per the germline V gene, CDR1 is SGHRS and CDR2 is YFSETQ. There are 16 residues in the CDR3. In DNA, the CDR3 is TGCGCCAGCAGGCCCCCTGGGCTAGCCGCCTACAATGAGCAGTTCTTC. Translation: CASRPPGLAAYNEQFF.

The chain has TRBV28 and TRBJ2-1; the D gene could be TRBD1 or TRBD2 (6 bases each). V was shortened by 5 bases and J by 5 bases, with 25 bases between the two germline ends. This CDR3 is 18 amino acids long. Germline CDR1 and CDR2: MDHEN and SYDVKM. CDR3 residues: CASSIGGGFKGPHNEQFF. The CDR3 region has the DNA TGTGCCAGCAGTATAGGGGGAGGCTTCAAGGGACCCCACAATGAGCAGTTCTTC.

The CDR3 DNA reads TGCGCCAGCAGTCATATTAGGCTAGCGGGAGGGCCAGAGACCCAGTACTTC. It translates to CASSHIRLAGGPETQYF. The J gene is TRBJ2-5, the V gene TRBV23-1, with 12 positions matching TRBD2. TRBV23-1 is flagged as an ORF with uncertain function. Unmatched junction bases numbered 9, after V lost 3 bases and J lost 4 bases. This CDR3 has 17 amino acids.

The chain recombines TRBV19 with TRBJ2-4; D not resolved. This CDR3 contains 16 residues. The ends were cut back, 4 bases at V and 0 bases at J, with 13 bases in the middle. The germline CDR1 and CDR2 sequences are LNHDA and SQIVND (reference sequence). The CDR3 DNA reads TGTGCCAGTAGTACTCCACCGGTTCGAGCCAAAAACATTCAGTACTTC. Its translation: CASSTPPVRAKNIQYF.

The V gene is TRBV10-3, the J gene TRBJ1-2, with D uncertain. The CDR3 extends over 15 amino acids. The V end was cut by 4 bases, the J end by 8 bases, with 20 bases between. Per germline, CDR1 ENHRY and CDR2 SYGVKD. The CDR3 DNA sequence: TGTGCCATCAGTGGTAAGGCAGCCGAGGGCGTGGGCTACACCTTC. As protein: CAISGKAAEGVGYTF.

V is TRBV5-1 and J is TRBJ2-7; TRBD1 agrees at 7 bases. This CDR3 spans 18 amino acids. With 4 bases clipped from V and 2 bases from J, the junction kept 18 bases outside the gene matches. Germline V CDR1 and CDR2: SGHRS, YFSETQ. The CDR3 sequence is CASSLTRSGGIKTYEQYF. The CDR3 DNA reads TGCGCCAGCAGCCTCACGCGGTCAGGGGGAATCAAGACCTACGAGCAGTACTTC.

The chain is built from TRBV5-1 and TRBJ2-2; 7 bases fit TRBD1. The CDR3 runs to 15 residues. V shed 2 bases and J 5 bases; nucleotides not matched to a gene: 6. Germline CDR1 is SGHRS and CDR2 is YFSETQ. CDR3 sequence reads: CASSLQGPGTGELFF. DNA for the CDR3: TGCGCCAGCAGCTTACAGGGGCCGGGGACCGGGGAGCTGTTTTTT.

V gene TRBV30 combines with J gene TRBJ1-1, with unresolved D. From germline, CDR1 is GTSNPN and CDR2 SVGIG (reference sequence). The V end lost 5 bases, the J end lost 5 bases, and 15 bases lay between the germline ends. The CDR3 is 13 amino acids. CDR3 protein: CAWGYVRRTEAFF. In nucleotides, the CDR3 is TGTGCCTGGGGTTATGTCCGGAGGACTGAAGCTTTCTTT.

The V call is TRBV18, the J call TRBJ2-7, with a weak D call TRBD1 (5 bases). V was trimmed by 3 bases and J by 2 bases, leaving 8 bases between them. The CDR3 spans 13 residues. Per germline, CDR1 KGHSH and CDR2 LQKENI. The DNA for the CDR3 is TGTGCCAGCTCACCCTTACAGGCCTACGAGCAGTACTTC. It translates to CASSPLQAYEQYF.

The chain has TRBV28 and TRBJ1-1; TRBD1 agrees at 11 bases. CDR1 and CDR2 from the germline V gene are MDHEN and SYDVKM. After removal of 8 bases from V and 0 bases from J, the junction contained 5 bases not matched to a gene. The CDR3 covers 15 residues. The CDR3 here is CASPGQGVVNTEAFF. The CDR3 DNA reads TGTGCCAGCCCGGGACAGGGGGTGGTGAACACTGAAGCTTTCTTT. Variable domain in full (rest from reference TRBV28 and TRBJ1-1): DVKVTQSSRYLVKRTGEKVFLECVQDMDHENMFWYRQDPGLGLRLIYFSYDVKMKEKGDIPEGYSVSREKKERFSLILESASTNQTSMYLCASPGQGVVNTEAFFGQGTRLTVV.

The rearrangement uses TRBV23-1 and TRBJ2-7; D may be TRBD1 (5 bases). TRBV23-1 is an ORF, and what it does is uncertain. The ends were cut back, 6 bases at V and 3 bases at J, with 24 bases in the middle. The CDR3 is made up of 17 amino acids. CDR3 amino acids: CASSFSTRLKGLYEQYF. In DNA form, the CDR3 reads TGCGCCAGCAGCTTCAGTACGCGGTTGAAGGGGCTCTACGAGCAGTACTTC.

A note on this clone: This specimen includes other DNA sequences encoding the same CDR3. The chain couples TRBV30 to TRBJ1-3, with a tentative D call TRBD1 (5 bases). The CDR3 has 14 amino acids. Deletions cut 0 bases from V and 4 bases from J, with 10 bases between. Germline CDR1 GTSNPN, CDR2 SVGIG (reference sequence). CDR3 sequence reads: CAWSVRGGGNTIYF. CDR3 in DNA: TGTGCCTGGAGTGTAAGGGGCGGCGGAAACACCATATATTTT.

This clone was found once. J is TRBJ1-1 and V is TRBV5-4; D gene ambiguous. This CDR3 has 12 amino acids. V was shortened by 4 bases and J by 7 bases, with 11 bases between the two germline ends. The germline gives CDR1 SGHNT, CDR2 YYREEE (reference sequence). CDR3 bases: TGTGCCAGCAGCCAGGACGTTTATGAAGCTTTCTTT. Its protein is CASSQDVYEAFF.

The sample holds one count of this clone. Other nucleotide sequences from this sample produce the same CDR3. This chain joins TRBV7-2 and TRBJ2-1, with TRBD1 identical over 7 bases. The CDR3 sequence is 15 residues long. V lost 1 base, J lost 4 bases, and 4 bases stayed unmatched. CDR1 is SGHTA, CDR2 FQGNSA, per germline. This CDR3 is CASSLEGGSYNEQFF. For the CDR3, the DNA is TGTGCCAGCAGCTTAGAAGGGGGCAGTTACAATGAGCAGTTCTTC. Supplemented by reference TRBV7-2 and TRBJ2-1, the full variable domain reads GAGVSQSPSNKVTEKGKDVELRCDPISGHTALYWYRQSLGQGLEFLIYFQGNSAPDKSGLPSDRFSAERTGGSVSTLTIQRTQQEDSAVYLCASSLEGGSYNEQFFGPGTRLTVL.

The genes are TRBV5-1 and TRBJ1-2, with no clear D. V lost 2 bases to trimming and J lost 3 bases, with 17 bases between them. The CDR3 is 16 amino acids. CDR1 SGHRS and CDR2 YFSETQ come from the germline V gene. DNA for the CDR3: TGCGCCAGCAGCTTCCTGGACGGGGTTAAGGACTATGGCTACACCTTC. This encodes CASSFLDGVKDYGYTF.